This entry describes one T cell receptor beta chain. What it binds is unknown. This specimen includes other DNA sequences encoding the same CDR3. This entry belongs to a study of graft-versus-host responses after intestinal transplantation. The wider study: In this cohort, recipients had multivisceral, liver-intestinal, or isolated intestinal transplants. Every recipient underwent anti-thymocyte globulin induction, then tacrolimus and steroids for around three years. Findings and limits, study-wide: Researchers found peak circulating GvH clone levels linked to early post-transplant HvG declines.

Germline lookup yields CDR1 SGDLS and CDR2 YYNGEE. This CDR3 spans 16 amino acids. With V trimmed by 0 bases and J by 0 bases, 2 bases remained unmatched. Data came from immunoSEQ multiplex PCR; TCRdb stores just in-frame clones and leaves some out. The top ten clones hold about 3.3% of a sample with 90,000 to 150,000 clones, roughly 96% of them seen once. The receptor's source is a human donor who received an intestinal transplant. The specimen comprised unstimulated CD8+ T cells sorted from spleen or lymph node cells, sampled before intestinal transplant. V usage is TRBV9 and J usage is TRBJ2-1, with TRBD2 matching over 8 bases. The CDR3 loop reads CASSVGGGSSYNEQFF. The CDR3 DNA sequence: TGTGCCAGCAGCGTAGGCGGGGGGAGCTCCTACAATGAGCAGTTCTTC. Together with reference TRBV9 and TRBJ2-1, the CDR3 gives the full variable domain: DSGVTQTPKHLITATGQRVTLRCSPRSGDLSVYWYQQSLDQGLQFLIQYYNGEERAKGNILERFSAQQFPDLHSELNLSSLELGDSALYFCASSVGGGSSYNEQFFGPGTRLTVL.